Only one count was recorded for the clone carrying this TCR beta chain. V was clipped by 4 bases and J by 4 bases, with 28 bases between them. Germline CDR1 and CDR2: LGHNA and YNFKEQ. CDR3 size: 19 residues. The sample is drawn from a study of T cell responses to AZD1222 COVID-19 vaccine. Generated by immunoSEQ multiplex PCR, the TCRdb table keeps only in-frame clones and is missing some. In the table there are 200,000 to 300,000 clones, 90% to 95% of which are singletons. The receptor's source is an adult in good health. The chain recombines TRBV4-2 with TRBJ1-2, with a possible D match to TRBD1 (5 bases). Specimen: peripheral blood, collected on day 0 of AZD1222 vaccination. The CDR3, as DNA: TGTGCCAGCAGCCGCGATTGGTCCGCTGGGGCAGGGCTTAGCTATGGCTACACCTTC. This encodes CASSRDWSAGAGLSYGYTF.